The T cell receptor (beta chain) described here comes from a study of blood T cell repertoires in COVID-19. Study context: Spain, Italy and the United States supplied samples that represented acute and convalescent COVID-19.

The CDR3 contains 12 residues. Trimming cost V 6 bases and J 4 bases, with 9 bases left between them. Libraries were prepared by immunoSEQ multiplex PCR; TCRdb keeps only in-frame clonotypes and omits some of them. The sample records 87,000 or so clones, about 90% being singletons. The rearrangement links TRBV12-3 or TRBV12-4 to TRBJ1-2, with D tentatively TRBD1 (5 bases). The sequenced material came from peripheral blood. The clonotype comes from a man older than 75 with acute or convalescent COVID-19. CDR3 protein: CASRTASYGYTF. The CDR3 nucleotides read TGTGCCAGCAGGACAGCTAGCTATGGCTACACCTTC.